Listed here are 22 T cell receptor beta chains from one sample, sequenced in a study of blood T cell repertoires in COVID-19. Some clones are missing from TCRdb's copy, which holds only in-frame ones; the method was immunoSEQ multiplex PCR. The repertoire includes over 90,000 clones, 87% of them detected once, and 3% to 3.5% sits in the top ten. Sequences were obtained from peripheral blood. The receptor source for this set is a man aged 45 to 65 in a cohort sampled during active COVID-19.

J is TRBJ2-4 and V is TRBV13; TRBD2 agrees at 10 bases. CDR1 is PRHDT, CDR2 FYEKMQ, per germline (reference sequence). This CDR3 has 19 amino acids. V shed 5 bases and J 2 bases; nucleotides not matched to a gene: 15. CDR3 sequence: CASSRAGGLAGLSKNIQYF. CDR3 DNA sequence: TGTGCCAGCAGCCGAGCGGGGGGGCTAGCGGGGTTGTCCAAAAACATTCAGTACTTC.

The chain carries TRBV5-8 and TRBJ2-3, with 9 bases fitting TRBD1. Per germline, CDR1 SGHTS and CDR2 YDEGEE. J gave up 1 base and V 2 bases, and 2 bases lay outside the gene matches. The length of the CDR3 is 15 residues. The CDR3 DNA follows: TGTGCCAGCAGCTTCAGGACAGGGGGCACAGATACGCAGTATTTT. It encodes CASSFRTGGTDTQYF.

The chain couples TRBV28 to TRBJ1-6; 7 nucleotides line up with TRBD1. The V and J ends lost 8 bases and 7 bases, in that order; junction bases with no gene match: 5. The CDR3 has 13 residues. CDR1 and CDR2 (germline): MDHEN, SYDVKM. CDR3 protein: CASGDSPNSPLHF. The CDR3 region has the DNA TGTGCCAGCGGGGACAGCCCCAATTCACCCCTCCACTTT.

This clone appeared a single time. This chain links TRBV9 with TRBJ2-1, with D perhaps TRBD2 (5 bases). The CDR3 totals 12 residues. The V end lost 0 bases, the J end lost 9 bases, and 7 bases lay between the germline ends. Germline V gene sequence: CDR1 SGDLS, CDR2 YYNGEE. In nucleotides, the CDR3 is TGTGCCAGCAGCGTAGCACGGGGTGAGCAGTTCTTC. It translates to CASSVARGEQFF.

The rearrangement uses TRBV2 and TRBJ1-1; D is perhaps TRBD1 (6 bases). V shed 7 bases and J shed 3 bases, with 15 bases lying between them. The CDR3 consists of 14 residues. Germline CDR1 SNHLY, CDR2 FYNNEI. The CDR3 sequence is CASTGQTIDTEAFF. The CDR3 region has the DNA TGTGCCAGCACCGGACAGACCATCGACACTGAAGCTTTCTTT. Filled out from reference TRBV2 and TRBJ1-1, the complete variable domain reads EPEVTQTPSHQVTQMGQEVILRCVPISNHLYFYWYRQILGQKVEFLVSFYNNEISEKSEIFDDQFSVERPDGSNFTLKIRSTKLEDSAMYFCASTGQTIDTEAFFGQGTRLTVV.

The genes are TRBV24-1 and TRBJ2-2; 9 positions agree with TRBD2. Germline CDR1 KGHDR, CDR2 SFDVKD. The junction had 13 bases not matched to a gene; V was cut back by 6 bases and J by 6 bases. CDR3 length equals 17 residues. The CDR3 loop is CATSYGGGAGTSGELFF. CDR3 nucleotides: TGTGCCACCAGTTATGGCGGGGGGGCAGGAACGTCCGGGGAGCTGTTTTTT.

The CDR3 DNA reads as TGTGCCAGCAGATCGGGGGGGGTCCCTAACTATGGCTACACCTTC. Residues: CASRSGGVPNYGYTF. The chain couples TRBV27 to TRBJ1-2; D is perhaps TRBD1 (5 bases). V lost 6 bases to trimming and J lost 0 bases, with 14 bases between them. The CDR3 spans 15 residues. In germline, CDR1 is MNHEY, CDR2 SMNVEV (reference sequence).

The chain uses TRBV2 and TRBJ1-5; unclear D gene. The V gene's germline CDR1 is SNHLY and CDR2 FYNNEI. V lost 6 bases and J 7 bases, leaving 19 bases between the germline ends. CDR3 length: 15 residues. The CDR3 bases are TGTGCCAGCAGGGAGGATTATAAAAGCCGGCAGCCCCAGCATTTT. This translates into CASREDYKSRQPQHF.

This clone was seen more than once but under ten times. The V and J genes are TRBV11-3 and TRBJ2-3; no firm D call. This CDR3 has 13 residues. CDR1 is SGHNT, CDR2 YENEEA, per germline. V was clipped by 5 bases and J by 6 bases, with 12 bases between them. The DNA for the CDR3 is TGTGCCAGCAGCAACCTTGAGGCGGATACGCAGTATTTT. It yields the protein CASSNLEADTQYF.

The V gene is TRBV6-1, the J gene TRBJ2-6; no clear D gene. The germline CDR1 and CDR2 sequences are MNHNS and SASEGT. This CDR3 has 16 amino acids. Trimming removed 3 bases at V and 0 bases at J, with 9 bases between. The DNA of the CDR3 is TGTGCCAGCAGTGACTGGGTAGCCTCTGGGGCCAACGTCCTGACTTTC. It codes for CASSDWVASGANVLTF.

The rearrangement uses TRBV3-1 (or the pseudogene TRBV3-2) and TRBJ2-1; D gene ambiguous. The CDR3 runs to 13 residues. Germline V gene data show CDR1 as LGHDT and CDR2 as YNNKEL (reference sequence). V shed 4 bases and J shed 6 bases, with 10 bases lying between them. The CDR3 sequence: CASSLGPVNEQFF. The CDR3 DNA reads as TGTGCCAGCAGCCTCGGTCCTGTCAATGAGCAGTTCTTC.

The V gene is TRBV6-5, the J gene TRBJ1-1; D perhaps matches TRBD1 (6 bases). Germline assignment: CDR1 MNHEY and CDR2 SVGAGI. Deletions cut 2 bases from V and 1 base from J, with 11 bases between. The CDR3 runs 15 residues. The DNA of the CDR3 is TGTGCCAGCAGTTACCTAGAGACAGGGAACACTGAAGCTTTCTTT. It encodes CASSYLETGNTEAFF.

Remarks on this clone: The junction does not match germline at one end; this may be a read error. The V gene is TRBV6-1, the J gene TRBJ2-6, with TRBD1 matching over 9 bases. Per the germline V gene, CDR1 is MNHNS and CDR2 is SASEGT. The CDR3 has 18 amino acids. CDR3 DNA: TGTGCCAGCAGTAAAGCCGGACAGGGGAGCTCTGGGGCCAACGTCCTGACTTTC. Protein sequence: CASSKAGQGSSGANVLTF.

V and J are TRBV11-1 and TRBJ2-1, with 7 nucleotides matching TRBD2. Germline CDR1 is SGHAT and CDR2 is FQDESV (reference sequence). This CDR3 has 15 amino acids. V lost 7 bases, J lost 6 bases, and 12 bases stayed unmatched. The chain's CDR3 is CASTKLGRTSNEQFF. In nucleotides, the CDR3 is TGTGCCAGCACCAAACTCGGCAGGACTAGCAATGAGCAGTTCTTC.

The gene calls are TRBV6-6 and TRBJ2-2, with 7 positions matching TRBD1. This CDR3 region has 15 residues. V lost 8 bases and J lost 6; bases outside the gene matches: 12. Germline CDR1 reads MNHNY; CDR2 reads SVGAGI (reference sequence). In nucleotides, the CDR3 is TGTGCCAGCTTTAAAGGAGACAGGGTTGCCGGGGAGCTGTTTTTT. Its translation: CASFKGDRVAGELFF.

This chain links TRBV28 with TRBJ1-4, with D tentatively TRBD1 (5 bases). Trimming took 3 bases from V and 6 from J, leaving 14 bases between them. The CDR3 is made up of 15 amino acids. Germline-derived CDR1 and CDR2 are MDHEN and SYDVKM. The CDR3 region has the DNA TGTGCCAGCAGTTTTGGGCAGGGAGGTCATGAAAAACTGTTTTTT. It codes for CASSFGQGGHEKLFF.

This clone was observed a few times. The V call is TRBV18, the J call TRBJ1-1; D is perhaps TRBD1 (5 bases). This CDR3 contains 15 residues. Trimming took off 0 bases at V and 5 bases at J, with 13 bases between the two ends. Germline CDR1 reads KGHSH; CDR2 reads LQKENI. CDR3 sequence: CASSPPPGQGTEAFF. In nucleotides, the CDR3 is TGTGCCAGCTCACCACCGCCAGGGCAGGGAACTGAAGCTTTCTTT.

The chain joins TRBV5-1 to TRBJ1-1; tentative D call: TRBD1 (5 bases). V shed 2 bases and J shed 1 base, with 15 bases lying between them. This CDR3 is built from 16 residues. Germline CDR1 SGHRS, CDR2 YFSETQ. The CDR3 nucleotides are TGCGCCAGCAGCTTCAGGGCGGCGGGGAAGAACACTGAAGCTTTCTTT. This encodes CASSFRAAGKNTEAFF.

The chain joins TRBV7-9 to TRBJ2-1; tentative D call: TRBD2 (6 bases). V was trimmed by 4 bases and J by 7 bases, leaving 23 bases between them. The CDR3 length is 17 residues. Germline CDR1 reads SEHNR; CDR2 reads FQNEAQ (reference sequence). DNA for the CDR3: TGTGCCAGCAGCTCCTTAAAGGCGGGGAGCCTCAAGAATGAGCAGTTCTTC. It yields the protein CASSSLKAGSLKNEQFF.

The chain joins TRBV6-2 or TRBV6-3 to TRBJ1-3, with D unclear. Germline loops: CDR1 MNHEY, CDR2 SVGEGT. The CDR3 has 14 amino acids. Trimming took 6 bases from V and 2 from J, leaving 11 bases between them. This CDR3 is CASRYGGPGNTIYF. CDR3 coding DNA: TGTGCCAGCAGATACGGAGGGCCTGGAAACACCATATATTTT.

The chain is built from TRBV6-6 and TRBJ2-7; 11 bases line up with TRBD2. Germline assignment: CDR1 MNHNY and CDR2 SVGAGI (reference sequence). The CDR3 is 14 amino acids. V shed 4 bases, J shed 2 bases, and the junction held 1 base outside the gene matches. The CDR3 protein is CASSFSGGAYEQYF. CDR3 in DNA: TGTGCCAGCAGTTTTAGCGGGGGGGCCTACGAGCAGTACTTC.

The chain couples TRBV12-3 or TRBV12-4 to TRBJ2-7; D is unclear. V lost 3 bases and J lost 4, with 4 bases in between. The CDR3 length is 11 residues. CDR3 bases: TGTGCCAGCAGTTTTATGTACGAGCAGTACTTC. Encoded protein: CASSFMYEQYF.